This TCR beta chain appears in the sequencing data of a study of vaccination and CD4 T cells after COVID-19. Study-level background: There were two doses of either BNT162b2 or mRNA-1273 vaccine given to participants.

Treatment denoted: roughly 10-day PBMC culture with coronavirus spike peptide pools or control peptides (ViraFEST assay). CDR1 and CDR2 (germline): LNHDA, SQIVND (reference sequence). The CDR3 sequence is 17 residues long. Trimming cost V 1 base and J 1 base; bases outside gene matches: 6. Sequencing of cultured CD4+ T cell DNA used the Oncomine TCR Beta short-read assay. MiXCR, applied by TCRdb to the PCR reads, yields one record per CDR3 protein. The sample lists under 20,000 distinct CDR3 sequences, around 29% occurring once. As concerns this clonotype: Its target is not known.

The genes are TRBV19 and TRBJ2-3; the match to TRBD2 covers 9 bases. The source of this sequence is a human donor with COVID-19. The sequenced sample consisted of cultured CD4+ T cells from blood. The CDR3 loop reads CASSIAAAGGRTDTQYF. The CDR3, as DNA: TGTGCCAGTAGTATAGCCGCAGCGGGGGGACGCACAGATACGCAGTATTTT.